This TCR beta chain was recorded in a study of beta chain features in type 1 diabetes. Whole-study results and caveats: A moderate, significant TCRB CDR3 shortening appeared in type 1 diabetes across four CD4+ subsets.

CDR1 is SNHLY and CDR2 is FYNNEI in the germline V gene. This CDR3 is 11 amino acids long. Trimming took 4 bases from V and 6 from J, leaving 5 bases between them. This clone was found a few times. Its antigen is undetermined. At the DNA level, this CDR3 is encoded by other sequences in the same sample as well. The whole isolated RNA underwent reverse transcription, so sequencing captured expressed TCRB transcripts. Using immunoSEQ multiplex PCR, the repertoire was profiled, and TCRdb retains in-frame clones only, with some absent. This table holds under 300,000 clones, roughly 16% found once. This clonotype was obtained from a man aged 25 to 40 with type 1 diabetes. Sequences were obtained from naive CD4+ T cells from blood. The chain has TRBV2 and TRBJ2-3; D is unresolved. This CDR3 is CASSVADTQYF. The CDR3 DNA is TGTGCCAGCAGTGTAGCTGATACGCAGTATTTT.